The source of this T cell receptor beta chain is a study of blood T cell repertoires in COVID-19. Study-wide context: Acute-phase and convalescent COVID-19 samples originated in the United States, Italy and Spain. In each case, the material was cDNA or gDNA derived from T cells, B-cell-depleted T cells, or PBMCs.

There are a few counts of this clone. V was cut by 2 bases and J by 1 base, with 11 bases left in between. CDR3 size: 15 residues. Germline assignment: CDR1 SGHRS and CDR2 YFSETQ. In the source study's methods: Amplification with reference gene primers provided the estimates of nucleated cell counts. Profiling relied on immunoSEQ multiplex PCR, and the TCRdb table lists in-frame clones only, not all of them. The V and J calls and clone size come from that table; D and trimming were worked out from the DNA. The data contain 140,000 or so clones, 75% to 85% of them singletons. The chain carries TRBV5-1 and TRBJ2-3; no firm D call. The sample comprised peripheral blood. The origin of this receptor is a man in his 60s with acute or convalescent COVID-19. CDR3 amino acids: CASSLTTGRTDTQYF. CDR3 DNA: TGCGCCAGCAGCTTAACGACGGGTCGCACAGATACGCAGTATTTT.